Following are 4 T cell receptor beta chains from one sample sequenced in a study of T cell changes during pregnancy in multiple sclerosis. TCRdb's table, derived via immunoSEQ multiplex PCR, lists solely in-frame clones and lacks some. The sample shows 100,000 or so clones, 80% to 95% of them seen only once. The source material was peripheral blood, sampled after pregnancy. These receptors all stem from a female donor with multiple sclerosis, enrolled in a pregnancy study.

The rearrangement uses TRBV27 and TRBJ2-3; D is possibly TRBD2 (6 bases). Deletions cut 3 bases from V and 1 base from J, with 11 bases between. The CDR3 is 15 residues long. Germline values: CDR1 MNHEY, CDR2 SMNVEV (reference sequence). CDR3 region: CASSFVGTGTDTQYF. CDR3 in DNA: TGTGCCAGCAGTTTCGTGGGGACTGGCACAGATACGCAGTATTTT.

This rearrangement joins TRBV6-6 to TRBJ1-5; no reliable D call. Germline values: CDR1 MNHNY, CDR2 SVGAGI (reference sequence). V shed 6 bases and J shed 1 base, with 13 bases lying between them. CDR3 length: 15 residues. DNA for the CDR3: TGTGCCAGCAGACCCGCCGGGGAAAGCAATCAGCCCCAGCATTTT. Its protein product is CASRPAGESNQPQHF.

V gene TRBV7-9 combines with J gene TRBJ1-1; 9 bases match TRBD1. This CDR3 has 14 residues. CDR1 and CDR2 from the germline V gene are SEHNR and FQNEAQ (reference sequence). The V segment lost 5 bases and the J segment 3 bases; nucleotides outside the gene matches: 4. CDR3 sequence reads: CASSGDREDTEAFF. CDR3 in DNA: TGTGCCAGCAGCGGGGACAGGGAGGACACTGAAGCTTTCTTT. The full variable domain, in which reference TRBV7-9 and TRBJ1-1 provide the parts outside the CDR3, is DTGVSQNPRHKITKRGQNVTFRCDPISEHNRLYWYRQTLGQGPEFLTYFQNEAQLEKSRLLSDRFSAERPKGSFSTLEIQRTEQGDSAMYLCASSGDREDTEAFFGQGTRLTVV.

The rearrangement joins TRBV27 to TRBJ1-2; D unresolved. The germline CDR1 and CDR2 sequences are MNHEY and SMNVEV (reference sequence). The ends were cut back, 4 bases at V and 8 bases at J, with 11 bases in the middle. The CDR3 is 12 amino acids. Here the CDR3 DNA reads TGTGCCAGCAGTTCGGGGAACAGCGGCTACACCTTC. This gives the protein CASSSGNSGYTF.